This T cell receptor (beta chain) was captured in a study of neurological immune-mediated disorders. Study conclusions and caveats: The expanded clones of different subjects shared no CDR3 amino acid sequences (suggesting private repertoires in all groups).

On this clonotype itself: The target antigen is unknown.

Time point meaning: longitudinal time-point 3. A single record per CDR3 protein comes from TCRdb applying MiXCR to the 5' RACE reads. The table lists approximately 80,000 distinct CDR3 sequences, about 4.3% of them singletons. CDR3 length: 15 residues. The germline V and J ends were trimmed by 0 bases and 4 bases, with 13 bases remaining between them. Germline-derived CDR1 and CDR2 are MGHRA and YSYEKL. The V gene is TRBV4-1, the J gene TRBJ2-7; possible D gene TRBD1, 6 bases. The TCR was taken from a woman between 55 and 75 years old with multiple sclerosis. Sequenced input: PBMCs. CDR3 bases: TGCGCCAGCAGCCAAGACCTTGACAGGAGGTACGAGCAGTACTTC. As protein: CASSQDLDRRYEQYF.